The next 6 T cell receptor beta chains were all read from a single sample in a study of regulatory T cells in long-lasting Graves disease. Indicated time point: persistent/refractory GD, antithyroid drugs over 5 years with positive TRAb. Preparation of the TCR library used RNA extracted from PBMCs. The TCR beta library used iRepertoire HTBI primers with Arm-PCR amplification of CDR3. From the multiplex PCR reads, TCRdb called clonotypes with MiXCR, one entry per CDR3 protein. The sample has approximately 400,000 distinct CDR3 sequences; around 23% are singletons. Here the sequenced sample was peripheral blood mononuclear cells (PBMCs), taken when the disease was refractory, from a patient treated with antithyroid drugs. These receptors originate from a middle-aged woman with Graves disease.

This clonotype was recorded at least ten times. The rearrangement uses TRBV12-3 or TRBV12-4 and TRBJ1-1; TRBD1 matches at 7 bases. Trimming removed 6 bases from V and 11 bases from J; junction bases left unmatched: 9. This CDR3 spans 12 amino acids. In nucleotides, the CDR3 is TGTGCCAGCAGGGGGACAGCCTCTGGTGCTTTCTTT. This codes for CASRGTASGAFF.

This clonotype has ten or more counts. V is TRBV6-1 and J is TRBJ2-5; D unresolved. The CDR3 extends over 15 amino acids. Germline V CDR1 and CDR2: MNHNS, SASEGT. Trimming pared 8 bases from V and 2 bases from J, leaving 18 bases between. This CDR3 is CASGAGWQRQETQYF. Here the CDR3 DNA reads TGTGCCAGCGGTGCAGGTTGGCAGAGGCAAGAGACCCAGTACTTC.

This clonotype was detected many times. This sequence joins TRBV12-3 or TRBV12-4 and TRBJ1-2; D may be TRBD1 (6 bases). The CDR3 has 13 amino acids. V gave up 6 bases and J gave up 4 bases, with 12 bases separating them. The CDR3 DNA follows: TGTGCCAGCAGCCCAGGGGACGGCTATGGCTACACCTTC. Its translation: CASSPGDGYGYTF.

This clonotype came up a few times. This rearrangement joins TRBV11-2 to TRBJ2-7; TRBD2 might be the D (5 bases). V was clipped by 1 base and J by 7 bases, with 14 bases between them. This CDR3 spans 14 amino acids. The germline V gene encodes CDR1 SGHAT and CDR2 FQNNGV. CDR3 sequence reads: CASSLVAPSFEQYF. CDR3 DNA sequence: TGTGCCAGCAGCTTAGTAGCGCCCAGCTTTGAGCAGTACTTC. Supplemented by reference TRBV11-2 and TRBJ2-7, the full variable domain reads EAGVAQSPRYKIIEKRQSVAFWCNPISGHATLYWYQQILGQGPKLLIQFQNNGVVDDSQLPKDRFSAERLKGVDSTLKIQPAKLEDSAVYLCASSLVAPSFEQYFGPGTRLTVT.

This clonotype was detected many times. The chain employs TRBV28 and TRBJ2-4, with 7 bases aligning to TRBD1. Germline CDR1 and CDR2: MDHEN and SYDVKM. V was pared by 2 bases and J by 11 bases, with 12 bases of the junction left unmatched. CDR3 length equals 15 residues. This CDR3 reads CASSLRGQGRTFQYF. Written as DNA, the CDR3 is TGTGCCAGCAGTTTAAGGGGGCAGGGAAGAACATTTCAGTACTTC.

The chain has TRBV7-9 and TRBJ2-7; D remains ambiguous. Trimming took 4 bases from V and 0 from J, leaving 13 bases between them. This CDR3 has 15 residues. Germline CDR1 and CDR2: SEHNR and FQNEAQ (reference sequence). The CDR3 nucleotides read TGTGCCAGCAGCTCCCCCAGGTCGGACTCCTACGAGCAGTACTTC. This sequence encodes CASSSPRSDSYEQYF.